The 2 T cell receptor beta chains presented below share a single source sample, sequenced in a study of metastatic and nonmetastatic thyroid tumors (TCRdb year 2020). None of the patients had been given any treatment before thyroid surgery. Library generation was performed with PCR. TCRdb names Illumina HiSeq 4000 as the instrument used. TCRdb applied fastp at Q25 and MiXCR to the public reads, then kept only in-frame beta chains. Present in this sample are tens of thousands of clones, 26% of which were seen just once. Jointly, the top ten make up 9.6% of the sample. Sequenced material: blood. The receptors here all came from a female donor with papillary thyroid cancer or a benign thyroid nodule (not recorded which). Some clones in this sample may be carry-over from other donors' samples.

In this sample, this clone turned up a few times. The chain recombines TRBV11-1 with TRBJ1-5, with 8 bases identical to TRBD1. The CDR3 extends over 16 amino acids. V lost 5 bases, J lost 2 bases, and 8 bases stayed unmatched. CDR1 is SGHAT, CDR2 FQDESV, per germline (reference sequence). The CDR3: CASSLIQGGGNQPQHF. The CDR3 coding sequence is TGTGCCAGCAGCCTTATACAGGGGGGGGGCAATCAGCCCCAGCATTTT.

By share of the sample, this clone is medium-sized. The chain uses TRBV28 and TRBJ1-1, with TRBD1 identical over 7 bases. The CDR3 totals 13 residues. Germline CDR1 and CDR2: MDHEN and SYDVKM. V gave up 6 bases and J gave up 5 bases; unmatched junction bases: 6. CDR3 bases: TGTGCCAGCAGCTCACCGACAGGGACTGAAGCTTTCTTT. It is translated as CASSSPTGTEAFF.